Listed here is a single TCR beta chain. The data were obtained in a study of control samples from healthy donors and cancer patients. Germline V gene data show CDR1 as MNHEY and CDR2 as SMNVEV (reference sequence). Trimming removed 3 bases from V and 7 bases from J, with 6 bases in between. The CDR3 runs 12 residues. Only in-frame clones appear in the TCRdb table, and some are missing; sequencing was by immunoSEQ multiplex PCR. Among fewer than 500,000 clones, around 90% were seen once, and the ten largest hold just under 6.5%. The rearrangement links TRBV27 to TRBJ2-2; no clear D gene. The sample consisted of PBMCs. The source is a middle-aged man with head and neck cancer. CDR3 bases: TGTGCCAGCAGTTTTGGGGTCGGGGAGCTGTTTTTT. Protein product: CASSFGVGELFF.